Described below is a single T cell receptor (beta chain) sequence and its context. The antigen remains undetermined. The CDR3 spans 15 residues. The V gene's germline CDR1 is SQVTM and CDR2 ANQGSEA. With V trimmed by 5 bases and J by 0 bases, 10 bases remained unmatched. Unrecorded immune exposure was likely among donors, who were nominally healthy when sampled. This sample is drawn from a study of cytomegalovirus exposure and HLA in healthy donors. The overall study: Some 90 million unique TCRs from HLA-typed donors were held in an early data release.

PCR was performed using 60 Vbeta and 13 Jbeta primers. Some clones are missing from TCRdb's copy, which holds only in-frame ones; the method was immunoSEQ multiplex PCR. The sample shows approximately 280,000 clones, about 87% of them seen only once. The study, taken as a whole, reports: Cytomegalovirus status was reportedly diagnosed by the classifier with high specificity and sensitivity. Later analysis revealed greater clonal expansion in HLA-associated TCR beta chains than in equally common others.

The chain joins TRBV29-1 to TRBJ2-7, with TRBD1 matching over 7 bases. Source material: PBMCs. This clonotype was obtained from a woman aged 18-30 years in good health and CMV-seronegative. CDR3 nucleotides: TGCAGCGTTTATGGACAGGAAATAAGCTCCTACGAGCAGTACTTC. The encoded protein is CSVYGQEISSYEQYF.